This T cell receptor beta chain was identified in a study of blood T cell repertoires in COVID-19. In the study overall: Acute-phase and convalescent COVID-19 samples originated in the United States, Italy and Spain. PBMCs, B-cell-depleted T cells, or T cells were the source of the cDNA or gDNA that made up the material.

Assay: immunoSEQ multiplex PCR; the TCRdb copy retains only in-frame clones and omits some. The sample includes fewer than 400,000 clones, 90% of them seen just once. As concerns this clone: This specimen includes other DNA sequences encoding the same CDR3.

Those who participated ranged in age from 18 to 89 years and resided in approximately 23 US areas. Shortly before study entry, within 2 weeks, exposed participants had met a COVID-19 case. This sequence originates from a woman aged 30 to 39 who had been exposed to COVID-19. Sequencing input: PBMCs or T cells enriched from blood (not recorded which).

CDR3 sequence (DNA): TGTGCCAGTAGCCGGACAGGGTTAACTGAAGCTTTCTTT. As protein: CASSRTGLTEAFF. V is TRBV19 and J is TRBJ1-1; 8 bases agree with TRBD1. The trim removed 6 bases at V and 5 bases at J, leaving 5 bases unmatched. The CDR3 has 13 amino acids. Germline CDR1 reads LNHDA; CDR2 reads SQIVND (reference sequence).